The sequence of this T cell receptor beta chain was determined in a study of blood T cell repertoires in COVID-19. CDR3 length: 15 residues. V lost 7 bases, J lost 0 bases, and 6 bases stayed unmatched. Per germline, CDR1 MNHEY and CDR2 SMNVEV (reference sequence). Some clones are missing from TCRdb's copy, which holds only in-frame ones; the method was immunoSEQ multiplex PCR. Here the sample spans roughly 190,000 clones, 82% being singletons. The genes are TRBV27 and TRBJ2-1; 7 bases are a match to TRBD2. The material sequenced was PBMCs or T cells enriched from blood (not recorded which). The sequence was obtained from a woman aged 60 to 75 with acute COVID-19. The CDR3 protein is CASTLGGGSYNEQFF. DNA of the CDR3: TGTGCCAGCACCCTGGGGGGGGGCTCCTACAATGAGCAGTTCTTC.